A selection of T cell receptor beta chains follows, all from one sample in a study of blood T cell repertoires in COVID-19. Sequenced by immunoSEQ multiplex PCR; TCRdb stores in-frame clones only, minus some. The data hold around 35,000 clones, with 80% to 90% observed a single time. The sample comprised peripheral blood. The receptors derive from a human donor in a cohort sampled during active COVID-19. The CDR3 runs from the conserved cysteine through the conserved F or W. D genes are given only for firm matches. Some rows have no size entry. The others give once, few or many, or a class for an expanded clone.

clone size	V gene	J gene	D gene	CDR3 length	CDR3 protein	CDR3 DNA
NA	TRBV6-5	TRBJ1-2	NA	12	CASRRQFYGYTF	TGTGCCAGCAGACGACAGTTCTATGGCTACACCTTC
NA	TRBV20-1	TRBJ2-3	NA	15	CSASRIEGLTDTQYF	TGCAGTGCTAGTCGTATCGAGGGCCTCACAGATACGCAGTATTTT
NA	TRBV29-1	TRBJ1-1	NA	13	CSAMGRMNTEAFF	TGCAGCGCAATGGGGAGAATGAACACTGAAGCTTTCTTT
NA	TRBV18	TRBJ2-5	TRBD1	15	CASSSRDRGLETQYF	TGTGCCAGCTCAAGCCGGGACAGGGGTCTAGAGACCCAGTACTTC
NA	TRBV14	TRBJ2-1	NA	12	CASSHRVGEQFF	TGTGCCAGCAGCCACAGGGTGGGTGAGCAGTTCTTC
once	TRBV12-3/TRBV12-4	TRBJ2-1	NA	12	CASSFSLNEQFF	TGTGCCAGCAGTTTTTCCTTAAATGAGCAGTTCTTC
NA	TRBV4-2	TRBJ1-4	NA	14	CASSQAGVNEKLFF	TGTGCCAGCAGCCAAGCAGGGGTTAATGAAAAACTGTTTTTT
NA	TRBV27	TRBJ2-2	TRBD1	16	CASSLGRGSNTGELFF	TGTGCCAGCAGTTTAGGCAGGGGGTCGAACACCGGGGAGCTGTTTTTT
NA	TRBV28	TRBJ2-7	NA	11	CASSIAYEQYF	TGTGCCAGCAGTATCGCCTACGAGCAGTACTTC
NA	TRBV5-6	TRBJ1-5	NA	13	CASSLMTGQPQHF	TGTGCCAGCAGCTTGATGACGGGGCAGCCCCAGCATTTT
NA	TRBV7-3	TRBJ2-2	TRBD2	18	CASSPRLAGGRGTGELFF	TGTGCCAGCAGCCCGCGACTAGCGGGGGGGCGGGGCACCGGGGAGCTGTTTTTT
NA	TRBV24-1	TRBJ2-7	TRBD2	15	CATSDWRGDSYEQYF	TGTGCCACCAGTGATTGGCGGGGGGACTCTTACGAGCAGTACTTC
NA	TRBV6-5	TRBJ2-5	TRBD2	15	CASRPSGGARETQYF	TGTGCCAGCAGACCGAGCGGGGGGGCCCGAGAGACCCAGTACTTC
NA	TRBV6-5	TRBJ2-2	TRBD1	14	CASRGQGIGGELFF	TGTGCCAGCAGAGGACAGGGGATAGGCGGGGAGCTGTTTTTT
NA	TRBV28	TRBJ2-7	NA	13	CASSLGRSHEQYF	TGTGCCAGCAGTTTAGGCAGGTCCCACGAGCAGTACTTC
NA	TRBV29-1	TRBJ1-4	TRBD1	16	CSVVWTGIATNEKLFF	TGCAGCGTTGTGTGGACAGGTATTGCAACTAATGAAAAACTGTTTTTT
NA	TRBV7-9	TRBJ2-1	NA	12	CASSLQVHEQFF	TGTGCCAGCAGCTTACAGGTTCATGAGCAGTTCTTC
NA	TRBV5-4	TRBJ2-1	TRBD2	15	CASSLEGSGVYEQFF	TGTGCCAGCAGCTTGGAAGGTAGCGGGGTCTATGAGCAGTTCTTC
NA	TRBV6-6	TRBJ1-1	NA	13	CASSRDMNTEAFF	TGTGCCAGCAGCCGTGACATGAACACTGAAGCTTTCTTT
NA	TRBV9	TRBJ2-7	TRBD1	16	CASSVAAQGAPYEQYF	TGTGCCAGCAGCGTAGCGGCACAGGGGGCTCCCTACGAGCAGTACTTC
NA	TRBV9	TRBJ1-2	NA	14	CASRETHIRGGYTF	TGTGCCAGCAGAGAAACGCACATCAGGGGCGGCTACACCTTC
NA	TRBV6-6	TRBJ1-1	NA	14	CASFTEGFRTEAFF	TGTGCCAGCTTCACGGAGGGTTTTCGGACTGAAGCTTTCTTT
NA	TRBV24-1	TRBJ1-1	NA	13	CATSDEYRREAFF	TGTGCCACCAGTGATGAGTACAGGCGTGAAGCTTTCTTT
NA	TRBV11-3	TRBJ2-1	NA	15	CASSLDVPGRYEQFF	TGTGCCAGCAGCTTAGATGTGCCAGGGCGGTATGAGCAGTTCTTC
NA	TRBV3-1/TRBV3-2	TRBJ2-7	NA	16	CATRWPGRVLFHEQYF	TGTGCCACCAGATGGCCCGGCAGGGTATTATTCCACGAGCAGTACTTC
once	TRBV5-6	TRBJ1-3	NA	14	CASSLNRAGNTIYF	TGTGCCAGCAGCTTGAACAGGGCCGGAAACACCATATATTTT
NA	TRBV7-2	TRBJ2-5	NA	14	CASSSRGLGETQYF	TGTGCCAGCAGCAGCCGCGGCCTTGGGGAGACCCAGTACTTC
NA	TRBV28	TRBJ1-2	NA	15	CASSFIRSTNYGYTF	TGTGCCAGCAGTTTCATCAGATCAACTAACTATGGCTACACCTTC
NA	TRBV3-1/TRBV3-2	TRBJ2-5	TRBD2	16	CASSQLLAGGQETQYF	TGTGCCAGCAGCCAACTCCTAGCGGGGGGGCAAGAGACCCAGTACTTC
NA	TRBV5-1	TRBJ1-4	NA	15	CASSFSSGEREKLFF	TGCGCCAGCAGCTTTTCGTCAGGGGAGCGGGAAAAACTGTTTTTT
once	TRBV4-1	TRBJ2-2	TRBD2	17	CASSQGLAGDKAGELFF	TGCGCCAGCAGCCAAGGACTAGCGGGGGATAAGGCCGGGGAGCTGTTTTTT
NA	TRBV27	TRBJ2-1	TRBD2	21	CASSPPTLIGTSEFVFNEQFF	TGTGCCAGCAGTCCGCCGACGCTAATCGGGACTAGCGAGTTCGTTTTCAATGAGCAGTTCTTC
NA	TRBV5-1	TRBJ1-6	NA	16	CASSLGESSYNSPLHF	TGCGCCAGCAGCTTGGGGGAGAGCTCCTATAATTCACCCCTCCACTTT
NA	TRBV2	TRBJ2-5	NA	14	CASTEGLAGETQYF	TGTGCCAGCACCGAAGGGCTAGCAGGCGAGACCCAGTACTTC